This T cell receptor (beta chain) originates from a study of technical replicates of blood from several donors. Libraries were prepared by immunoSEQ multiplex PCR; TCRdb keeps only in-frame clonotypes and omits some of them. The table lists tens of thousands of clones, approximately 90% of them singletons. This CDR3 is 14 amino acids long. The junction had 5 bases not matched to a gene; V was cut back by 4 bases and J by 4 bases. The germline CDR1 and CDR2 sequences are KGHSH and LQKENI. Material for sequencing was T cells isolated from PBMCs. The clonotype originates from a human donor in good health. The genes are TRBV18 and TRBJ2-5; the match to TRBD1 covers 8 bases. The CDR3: CASSRGTGPETQYF. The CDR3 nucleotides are TGTGCCAGCTCACGAGGGACAGGCCCAGAGACCCAGTACTTC. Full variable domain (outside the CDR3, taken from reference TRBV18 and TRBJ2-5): NAGVMQNPRHLVRRRGQEARLRCSPMKGHSHVYWYRQLPEEGLKFMVYLQKENIIDESGMPKERFSAEFPKEGPSILRIQQVVRGDSAAYFCASSRGTGPETQYFGPGTRLLVL.